Listed below are T cell receptor beta chains from one sample, sequenced in a study of cytomegalovirus exposure and HLA in healthy donors. Here immunoSEQ multiplex PCR was the method, and the copy in TCRdb shows in-frame clones only, minus some. This table has around 99,000 clones, around 74% appearing once. Material for sequencing was PBMCs. Receptor source: a woman between 40 and 55 years old in good health and CMV-seropositive. Each CDR3 is given with its conserved first and last residue. A D gene is named only where the DNA matches it firmly. Clone sizes are given selectively: once, few, many, or a class where the clone is expanded.

TRBD1,.,TRBJ1-1,TRBV7-6,TGTGCCAGCAGCCGTACTACGACAGGGGGTAATTCTGAAGCTTTCTTT,CASSRTTTGGNSEAFF
.,.,TRBJ1-2,TRBV9,TGTGCCAGCAGCGTAGTCGAGTCAGGCGGCTACACCTTC,CASSVVESGGYTF
TRBD1,.,TRBJ1-1,TRBV13,TGTGCCAGCAGCGGTTTACTGACAGGGGAACAGGCCACTGAAGCTTTCTTT,CASSGLLTGEQATEAFF
.,once,TRBJ1-2,TRBV5-1,TGCGCCAGCAGCATGACAGGTTCGCCTAACTATGGCTACACCTTC,CASSMTGSPNYGYTF
.,.,TRBJ2-5,TRBV30,TGTGCCTGGATGAACCGGGGTAGGAAAACCCAGTACTTC,CAWMNRGRKTQYF
.,.,TRBJ1-5,TRBV4-3,TGCGCCAGCAGCCAAGATAGGGGGTTTCCCGATCAGCCCCAGCATTTT,CASSQDRGFPDQPQHF
.,.,TRBJ1-2,TRBV9,TGTGCCAGCAGCGTAGGGAGCCGACGGGGTGGCTACACCTTC,CASSVGSRRGGYTF
.,.,TRBJ1-4,TRBV5-1,TGCGCCAGCACACCCCTCCCGACCTCTGGGCATGAAAAACTGTTTTTT,CASTPLPTSGHEKLFF
TRBD1,few,TRBJ1-2,TRBV6-5,TGTGCCAGCAGTCACGACAGGGTTTATGGCTACACCTTC,CASSHDRVYGYTF
TRBD2,.,TRBJ2-1,TRBV5-1,TGCGCCAGCAGCTTGACTTCGCGGGGGGCATACAATGAGCAGTTCTTC,CASSLTSRGAYNEQFF
TRBD1,once,TRBJ1-2,TRBV30,TGTGCCTTCCCCTGGGGACAGGGGGCGGGTGGCTACACCTTC,CAFPWGQGAGGYTF
TRBD1,.,TRBJ2-6,TRBV5-1,TGCGCCAGCAGCTCTAGGGGGCAGGGGGCTGCCGGGGCCAACGTCCTGACTTTC,CASSSRGQGAAGANVLTF
.,.,TRBJ2-7,TRBV5-1,TGCGCCAGCAGCCCCGGGACACAGGCCTACGAGCAGTACTTC,CASSPGTQAYEQYF
TRBD1,.,TRBJ1-5,TRBV2,TGTGCCAGCAGTGAAGACTACAGGGGAGACCAGCCCCAGCATTTT,CASSEDYRGDQPQHF
.,.,TRBJ2-5,TRBV10-1,TGCGCCAGCAGTGAGTCCCTAAGTCAAGAGACCCAGTACTTC,CASSESLSQETQYF
TRBD1,.,TRBJ2-7,TRBV9,TGTGCCAGCAGCCTGGGACAGTGGGGCGAGCAGTACTTC,CASSLGQWGEQYF
TRBD1,once,TRBJ1-5,TRBV4-2,TGTGCCAGCAGCTCAGGGGGAAGGGAATGGGCGCAGCCCCAGCATTTT,CASSSGGREWAQPQHF
.,.,TRBJ1-2,TRBV6-6,TGTGCCAGCAGTTACTCGCCGGGGGGGCTTTATGGCTACACCTTC,CASSYSPGGLYGYTF
.,.,TRBJ1-4,TRBV6-6,TGTGCCAGCGCTACAGCGGGGAATGAAAAACTGTTTTTT,CASATAGNEKLFF
TRBD1,.,TRBJ2-2,TRBV5-3,TGTGCCAGAAGCTATGACAGGGCCAACACCGGGGAGCTGTTTTTT,CARSYDRANTGELFF
.,.,TRBJ2-7,TRBV6-1,TGTGCCAGCAGTGAAGTGCGGGGTGCCGCTTACGAGCAGTACTTC,CASSEVRGAAYEQYF
.,medium-sized,TRBJ2-2,TRBV4-2,TGTGCCAGCAGCCAAGAACGGTTCAGGGGTGACACCGGGGAGCTGTTTTTT,CASSQERFRGDTGELFF
TRBD2,.,TRBJ2-3,TRBV6-5,TGTGCCAGCTGGAGCGGGGGCCGCACAGATACGCAGTATTTT,CASWSGGRTDTQYF
TRBD1,.,TRBJ1-6,TRBV5-1,TGCGCCAGCAGCTCTGATTCCGGGACAGGGGGTTATAATTCACCCCTCCACTTT,CASSSDSGTGGYNSPLHF
TRBD2,few,TRBJ2-1,TRBV29-1,TGCAGCGTTGCCAAGACTAGCGGGGGCTACAATGAGCAGTTCTTC,CSVAKTSGGYNEQFF
.,once,TRBJ1-5,TRBV15,TGTGCCACCAGTCCCGACAGCGATAGCAATCAGCCCCAGCATTTT,CATSPDSDSNQPQHF
TRBD1,.,TRBJ2-7,TRBV2,TGTGCCAGCGGGGGACAGGGGGTTTCCTACGAGCAGTACTTC,CASGGQGVSYEQYF
.,.,TRBJ1-6,TRBV5-1,TGCGCCAGCAGCTTGGATACAGGCTGGCATTCACCCCTCCACTTT,CASSLDTGWHSPLHF
.,.,TRBJ2-7,TRBV10-2,TGCGCCAGCAGTGAGACTAAAGAGGGTCACGAGCAGTACTTC,CASSETKEGHEQYF
.,.,TRBJ2-7,TRBV30,TGTGCCTGGAGTAGGGGGGGGACCTCCTACGAGCAGTACTTC,CAWSRGGTSYEQYF
.,.,TRBJ1-2,TRBV7-6,TGTGCCAGCAGCTTAGATCCAGGCGATGGCTACACCTTC,CASSLDPGDGYTF
.,.,TRBJ2-1,TRBV19,TGTGCCAGTAGTATTGGACAGGGAGGGTGGAATGAGCAGTTCTTC,CASSIGQGGWNEQFF
TRBD1,.,TRBJ1-2,TRBV5-6,TGTGCCAGCAGCCCCGACAGGGGAGGCTATGGCTACACCTTC,CASSPDRGGYGYTF
.,.,TRBJ1-5,TRBV30,TGTGCCTGGAGCTTAAGCGGGAATCAGCCCCAGCATTTT,CAWSLSGNQPQHF
TRBD2,once,TRBJ2-5,TRBV5-6,TGTGCCAGCAGCATACTAGCGGGGGTACAAGAGACCCAGTACTTC,CASSILAGVQETQYF
.,once,TRBJ2-7,TRBV4-1,TGCGCCAGCAGCCAAGCCCCGACAGTATCCTACGAGCAGTACTTC,CASSQAPTVSYEQYF
.,.,TRBJ1-2,TRBV5-1,TGCGCCAGCAGCTTGGAGGGAGGGCGTGATGGCTACACCTTC,CASSLEGGRDGYTF
TRBD1,once,TRBJ2-3,TRBV6-5,TGTGCCAGCAGTTACTCAGGGACAGGGCTAGATACGCAGTATTTT,CASSYSGTGLDTQYF
TRBD1,few,TRBJ2-5,TRBV30,TGTGCCTGGAACAGGGGGTCGGAGACCCAGTACTTC,CAWNRGSETQYF
.,.,TRBJ1-2,TRBV7-9,TGTGCCAGCAGCTTAACTGGAGTGGGCTATGGCTACACCTTC,CASSLTGVGYGYTF
TRBD1,.,TRBJ2-1,TRBV7-2,TGTGCCAGCAGCCGGAGAGGGACAGGGGAGAATGAGCAGTTCTTC,CASSRRGTGENEQFF
.,.,TRBJ1-5,TRBV2,TGTGCCAGCACGGGGGGCAATCAGCCCCAGCATTTT,CASTGGNQPQHF
.,.,TRBJ2-1,TRBV6-5,TGTGCCAGCACGGGGGGCGCCCCGAATGAGCAGTTCTTC,CASTGGAPNEQFF
TRBD2,once,TRBJ2-2,TRBV6-5,TGTGCCAGCAGTTACTCTGGGAGGGGGAACACCGGGGAGCTGTTTTTT,CASSYSGRGNTGELFF
.,few,TRBJ1-4,TRBV4-3,TGCGCCAGCAGCCGAATACAGGGTAGTAATGAAAAACTGTTTTTT,CASSRIQGSNEKLFF
.,.,TRBJ1-1,TRBV21-1,TGTGCCAGCAGCAAAGTGTCCGGCAGGGGGCTAAAACGGAACACTGAAGCTTTCTTT,CASSKVSGRGLKRNTEAFF